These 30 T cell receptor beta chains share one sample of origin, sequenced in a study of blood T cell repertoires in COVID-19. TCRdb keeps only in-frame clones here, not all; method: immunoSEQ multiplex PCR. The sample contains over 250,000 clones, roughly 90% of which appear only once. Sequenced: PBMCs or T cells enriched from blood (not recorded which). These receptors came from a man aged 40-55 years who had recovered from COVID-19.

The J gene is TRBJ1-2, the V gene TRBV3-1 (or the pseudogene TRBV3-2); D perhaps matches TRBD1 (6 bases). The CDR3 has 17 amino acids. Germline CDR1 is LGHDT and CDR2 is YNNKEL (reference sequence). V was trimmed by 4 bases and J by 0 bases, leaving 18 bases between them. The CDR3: CASSPLADRPSNYGYTF. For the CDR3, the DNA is TGTGCCAGCAGCCCCCTCGCAGACAGGCCTTCTAACTATGGCTACACCTTC.

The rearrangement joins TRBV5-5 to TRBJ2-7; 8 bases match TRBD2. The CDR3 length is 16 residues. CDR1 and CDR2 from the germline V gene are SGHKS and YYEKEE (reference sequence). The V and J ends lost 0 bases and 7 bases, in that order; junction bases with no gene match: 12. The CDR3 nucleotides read TGTGCCAGCAGCTTGGCCAAGGGGGGCGCGGGAGGAGAGCAGTACTTC. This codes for CASSLAKGGAGGEQYF.

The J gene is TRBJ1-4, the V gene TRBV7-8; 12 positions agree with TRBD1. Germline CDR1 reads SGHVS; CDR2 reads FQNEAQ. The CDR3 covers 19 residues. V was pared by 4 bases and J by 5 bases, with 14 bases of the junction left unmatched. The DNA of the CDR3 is TGTGCCAGCAGCTCCCGTCTCCCGGGACAGGGGGCCGTAAATGAAAAACTGTTTTTT. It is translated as CASSSRLPGQGAVNEKLFF. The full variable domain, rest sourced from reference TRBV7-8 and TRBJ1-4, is GAGVSQSPRYKVAKRGQDVALRCDPISGHVSLFWYQQALGQGPEFLTYFQNEAQLDKSGLPSDRFFAERPEGSVSTLKIQRTQQEDSAVYLCASSSRLPGQGAVNEKLFFGSGTQLSVL.

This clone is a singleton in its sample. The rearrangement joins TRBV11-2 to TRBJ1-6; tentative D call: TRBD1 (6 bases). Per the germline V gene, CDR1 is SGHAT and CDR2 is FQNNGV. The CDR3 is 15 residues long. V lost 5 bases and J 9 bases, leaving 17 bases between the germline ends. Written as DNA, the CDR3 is TGTGCCAGCAGCACCCAGGGTAACAGGGCTTCACCCCTCCACTTT. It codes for CASSTQGNRASPLHF. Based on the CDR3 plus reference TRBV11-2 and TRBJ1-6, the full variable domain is EAGVAQSPRYKIIEKRQSVAFWCNPISGHATLYWYQQILGQGPKLLIQFQNNGVVDDSQLPKDRFSAERLKGVDSTLKIQPAKLEDSAVYLCASSTQGNRASPLHFGNGTRLTVT.

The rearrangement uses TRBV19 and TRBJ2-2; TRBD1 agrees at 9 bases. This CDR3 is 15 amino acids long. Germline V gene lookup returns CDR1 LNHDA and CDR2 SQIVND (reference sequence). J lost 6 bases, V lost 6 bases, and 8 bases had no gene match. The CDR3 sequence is CASSKDRGRSGELFF. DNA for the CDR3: TGTGCCAGTAGCAAGGACAGGGGTAGGTCCGGGGAGCTGTTTTTT.

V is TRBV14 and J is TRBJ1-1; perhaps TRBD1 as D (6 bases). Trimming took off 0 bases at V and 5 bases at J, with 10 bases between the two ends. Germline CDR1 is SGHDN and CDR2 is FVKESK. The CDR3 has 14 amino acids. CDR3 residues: CASSQEGAWTEAFF. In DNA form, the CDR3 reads TGTGCCAGCAGCCAAGAGGGGGCTTGGACTGAAGCTTTCTTT.

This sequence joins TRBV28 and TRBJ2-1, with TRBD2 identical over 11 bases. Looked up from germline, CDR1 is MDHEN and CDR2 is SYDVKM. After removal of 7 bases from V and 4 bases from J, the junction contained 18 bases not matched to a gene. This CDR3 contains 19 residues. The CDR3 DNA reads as TGTGCCAGCATTACAACAATCCCGGGACTAGCGGTAAAGTACAATGAGCAGTTCTTC. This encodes CASITTIPGLAVKYNEQFF.

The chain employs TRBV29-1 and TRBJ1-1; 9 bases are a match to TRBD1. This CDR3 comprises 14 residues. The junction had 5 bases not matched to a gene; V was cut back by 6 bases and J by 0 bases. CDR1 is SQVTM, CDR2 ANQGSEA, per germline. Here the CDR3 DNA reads TGCAGCGTGGGACAGGGCCTGCTGAACACTGAAGCTTTCTTT. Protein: CSVGQGLLNTEAFF.

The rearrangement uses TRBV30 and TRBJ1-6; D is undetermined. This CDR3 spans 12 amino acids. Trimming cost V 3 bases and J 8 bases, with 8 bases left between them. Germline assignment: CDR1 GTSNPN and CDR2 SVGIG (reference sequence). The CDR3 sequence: CAWSPPYSPLHF. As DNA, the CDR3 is TGTGCCTGGAGCCCCCCCTATTCACCCCTCCACTTT.

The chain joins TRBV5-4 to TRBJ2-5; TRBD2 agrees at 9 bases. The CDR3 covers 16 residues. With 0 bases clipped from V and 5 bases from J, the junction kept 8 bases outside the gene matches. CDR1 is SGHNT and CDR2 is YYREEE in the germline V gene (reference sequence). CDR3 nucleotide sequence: TGTGCCAGCAGCTTGGCCGGCGGGGGGGCCTCCGAGACCCAGTACTTC. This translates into CASSLAGGGASETQYF.

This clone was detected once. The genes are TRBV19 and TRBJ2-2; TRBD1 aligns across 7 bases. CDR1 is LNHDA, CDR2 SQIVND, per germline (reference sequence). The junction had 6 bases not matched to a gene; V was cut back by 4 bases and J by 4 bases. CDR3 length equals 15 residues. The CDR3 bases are TGTGCCAGTAGTACCGACAGGGAGCTCACCGGGGAGCTGTTTTTT. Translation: CASSTDRELTGELFF.

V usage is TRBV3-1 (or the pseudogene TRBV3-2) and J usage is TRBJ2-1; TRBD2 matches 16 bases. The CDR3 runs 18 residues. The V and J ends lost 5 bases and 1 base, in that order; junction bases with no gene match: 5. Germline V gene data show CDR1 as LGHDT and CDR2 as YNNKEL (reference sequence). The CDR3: CASSGTSGRASSYNEQFF. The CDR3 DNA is TGTGCCAGCAGCGGGACTAGCGGGAGGGCCAGTTCCTACAATGAGCAGTTCTTC.

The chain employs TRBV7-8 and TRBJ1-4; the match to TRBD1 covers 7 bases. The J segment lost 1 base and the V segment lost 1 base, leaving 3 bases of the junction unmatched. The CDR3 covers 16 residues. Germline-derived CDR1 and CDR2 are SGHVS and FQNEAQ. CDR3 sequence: CASSLEQGKTNEKLFF. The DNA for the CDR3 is TGTGCCAGCAGCTTAGAACAGGGGAAAACTAATGAAAAACTGTTTTTT.

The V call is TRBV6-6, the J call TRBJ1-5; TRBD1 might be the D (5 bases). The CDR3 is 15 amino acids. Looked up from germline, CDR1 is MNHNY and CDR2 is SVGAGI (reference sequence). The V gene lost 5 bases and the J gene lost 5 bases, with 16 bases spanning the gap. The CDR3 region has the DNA TGTGCCAGCAGTCGTCTAGGGGAAGGGGATCAGCCCCAGCATTTT. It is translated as CASSRLGEGDQPQHF.

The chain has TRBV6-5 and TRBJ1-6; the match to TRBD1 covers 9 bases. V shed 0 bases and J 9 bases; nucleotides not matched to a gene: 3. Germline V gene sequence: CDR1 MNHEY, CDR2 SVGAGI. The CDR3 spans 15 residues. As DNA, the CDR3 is TGTGCCAGCAGTTACTCCACAGGGGGCACTTCACCCCTCCACTTT. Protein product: CASSYSTGGTSPLHF.

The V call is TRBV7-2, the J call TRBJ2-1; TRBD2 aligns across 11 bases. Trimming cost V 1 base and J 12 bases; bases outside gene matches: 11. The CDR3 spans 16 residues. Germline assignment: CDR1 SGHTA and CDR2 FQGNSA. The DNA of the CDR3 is TGTGCCAGCAGCTTAGGCTCTAGCGGGGGGCCCGTAAGGCAGTTCTTC. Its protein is CASSLGSSGGPVRQFF. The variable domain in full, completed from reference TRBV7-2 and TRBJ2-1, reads GAGVSQSPSNKVTEKGKDVELRCDPISGHTALYWYRQSLGQGLEFLIYFQGNSAPDKSGLPSDRFSAERTGGSVSTLTIQRTQQEDSAVYLCASSLGSSGGPVRQFFGPGTRLTVL.

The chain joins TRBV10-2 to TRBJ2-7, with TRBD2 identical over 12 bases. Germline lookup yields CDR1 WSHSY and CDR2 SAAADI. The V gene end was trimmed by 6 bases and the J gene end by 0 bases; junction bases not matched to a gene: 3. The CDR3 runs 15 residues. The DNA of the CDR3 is TGCGCCAGCAGCCGGACTAGCGGGACCTCCTACGAGCAGTACTTC. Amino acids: CASSRTSGTSYEQYF.

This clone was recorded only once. The CDR3, as DNA: TGTGCCAGCAGCCTAACAGGGGGCACAGATACGCAGTATTTT. Its protein is CASSLTGGTDTQYF. This chain uses TRBV3-1 (or the pseudogene TRBV3-2) with TRBJ2-3; 7 nucleotides agree with TRBD1. Germline CDR1 LGHDT, CDR2 YNNKEL (reference sequence). The CDR3 is 14 amino acids. V was clipped by 4 bases and J by 1 base; unmatched bases: 2.

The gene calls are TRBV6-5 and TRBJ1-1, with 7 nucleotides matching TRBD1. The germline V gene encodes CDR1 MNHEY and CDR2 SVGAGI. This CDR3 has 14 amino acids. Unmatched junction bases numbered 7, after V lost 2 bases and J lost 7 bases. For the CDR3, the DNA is TGTGCCAGCAGTTACAAACCAGGGGGAGGTGAAGCTTTCTTT. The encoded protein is CASSYKPGGGEAFF.

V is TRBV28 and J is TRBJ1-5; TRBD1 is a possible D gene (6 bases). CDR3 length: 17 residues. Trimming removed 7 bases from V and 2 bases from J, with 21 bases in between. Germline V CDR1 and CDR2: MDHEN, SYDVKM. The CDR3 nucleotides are TGTGCCAGCATCGCGCTGGGGGCTCCTACTCGCAATCAGCCCCAGCATTTT. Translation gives CASIALGAPTRNQPQHF. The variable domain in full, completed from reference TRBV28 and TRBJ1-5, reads DVKVTQSSRYLVKRTGEKVFLECVQDMDHENMFWYRQDPGLGLRLIYFSYDVKMKEKGDIPEGYSVSREKKERFSLILESASTNQTSMYLCASIALGAPTRNQPQHFGDGTRLSIL.

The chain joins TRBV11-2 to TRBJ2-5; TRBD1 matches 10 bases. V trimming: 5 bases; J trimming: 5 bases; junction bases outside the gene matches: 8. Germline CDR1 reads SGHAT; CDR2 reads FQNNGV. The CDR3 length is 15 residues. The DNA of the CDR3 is TGTGCCAGCAGCCCTGACAGGGGGCGTCAGGAGACCCAGTACTTC. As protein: CASSPDRGRQETQYF.

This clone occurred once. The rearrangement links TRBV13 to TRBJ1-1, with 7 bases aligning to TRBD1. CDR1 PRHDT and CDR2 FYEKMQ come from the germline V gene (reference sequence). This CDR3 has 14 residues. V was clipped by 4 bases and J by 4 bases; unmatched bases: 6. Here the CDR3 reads CASSSRQGGTEAFF. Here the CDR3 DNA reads TGTGCCAGCAGCTCCAGACAGGGTGGCACTGAAGCTTTCTTT.

The DNA for the CDR3 is TGCAGCGTTAGCCCAATAGCGACAGATACGCAGTATTTT. Translating gives CSVSPIATDTQYF. This rearrangement joins TRBV29-1 to TRBJ2-3; the D gene is possibly TRBD2 (5 bases). V was trimmed by 5 bases and J by 3 bases, leaving 12 bases between them. CDR1 is SQVTM and CDR2 is ANQGSEA in the germline V gene. The CDR3 extends over 13 amino acids.

CDR3 residues: CASSESAAASPLHF. The CDR3, as DNA: TGCGCCAGCAGTGAGTCCGCGGCTGCCTCACCCCTCCACTTT. The chain joins TRBV10-2 to TRBJ1-6, with D uncertain. This CDR3 has 14 residues. V gave up 0 bases and J gave up 10 bases, with 10 bases separating them. Germline V lookup: CDR1 WSHSY, CDR2 SAAADI.

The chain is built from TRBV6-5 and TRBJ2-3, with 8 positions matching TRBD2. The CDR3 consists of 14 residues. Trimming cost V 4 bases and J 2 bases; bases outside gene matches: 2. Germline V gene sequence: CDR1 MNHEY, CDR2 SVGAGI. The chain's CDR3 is CASSLAGFTDTQYF. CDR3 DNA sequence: TGTGCCAGCAGTTTAGCGGGATTCACAGATACGCAGTATTTT.

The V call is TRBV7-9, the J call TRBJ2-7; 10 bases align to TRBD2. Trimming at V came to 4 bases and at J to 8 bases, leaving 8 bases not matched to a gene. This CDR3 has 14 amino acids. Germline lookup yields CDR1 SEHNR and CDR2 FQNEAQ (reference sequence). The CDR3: CASSSTSGIEQQYF. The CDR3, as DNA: TGTGCCAGCAGCTCCACTAGCGGGATAGAGCAGCAGTACTTC.

DNA for the CDR3: TGCAGCGGAAGACTCCCCCAAGAGACCCAGTACTTC. It yields the protein CSGRLPQETQYF. V usage is TRBV29-1 and J usage is TRBJ2-5; no clear D. Germline CDR1 and CDR2: SQVTM and ANQGSEA. The CDR3 loop spans 12 amino acids. Trimming took off 7 bases at V and 1 base at J, with 10 bases between the two ends.

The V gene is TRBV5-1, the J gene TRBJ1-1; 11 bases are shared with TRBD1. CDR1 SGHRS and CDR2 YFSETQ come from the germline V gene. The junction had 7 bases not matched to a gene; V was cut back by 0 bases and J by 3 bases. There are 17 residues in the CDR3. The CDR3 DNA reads TGCGCCAGCAGCTTGGCTCCTGGGACAGGGGGGGACACTGAAGCTTTCTTT. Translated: CASSLAPGTGGDTEAFF.

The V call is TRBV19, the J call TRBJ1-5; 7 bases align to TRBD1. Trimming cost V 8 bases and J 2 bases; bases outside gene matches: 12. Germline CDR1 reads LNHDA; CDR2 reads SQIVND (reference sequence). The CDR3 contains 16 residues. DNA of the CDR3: TGTGCCAGTGGGAACTTACAGGGGCAAGGCAATCAGCCCCAGCATTTT. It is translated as CASGNLQGQGNQPQHF.

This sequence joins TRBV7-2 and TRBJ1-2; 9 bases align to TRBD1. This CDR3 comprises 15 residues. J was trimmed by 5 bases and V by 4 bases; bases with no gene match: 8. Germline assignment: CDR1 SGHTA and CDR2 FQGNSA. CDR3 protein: CASSWDTGGPYGYTF. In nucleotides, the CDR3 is TGTGCCAGCAGCTGGGACACAGGGGGCCCTTATGGCTACACCTTC.